This T cell receptor (beta chain) stems from a study of monozygotic twins with inflammatory bowel disease. Notes on the study in general: Among the T cells, different subtypes could not be distinguished.

With regard to this clonotype: The antigen is unknown.

From its re-call of the 5' RACE reads, TCRdb lists each CDR3 protein once, without DNA. This sample carries roughly 160,000 distinct CDR3 sequences, with approximately 7% going to the ten biggest clones. This CDR3 spans 14 amino acids. In germline, CDR1 is ENHRY, CDR2 SYGVKD. The chain joins TRBV10-3 to TRBJ2-7. The specimen sequenced was blood. This sequence was found in a human donor with ulcerative colitis or Crohn's disease, or a healthy co-twin of an affected twin (not recorded which). CDR3 residues: CAISERPSSYEQYF.